This passage covers 11 T cell receptor beta chains from one sample sequenced in a study of STAT5B mutations in CD4+ large granular lymphocyte leukemia. This table comes from immunoSEQ multiplex PCR, and its TCRdb copy is limited to in-frame clones, with some not included. This table has approximately 49,000 clones, roughly 70% appearing once. Sequenced input: CD4+ T cells from blood buffy coats. These receptors all stem from a human donor in good health.

This chain joins TRBV5-5 and TRBJ1-2; no clear D. V was clipped by 3 bases and J by 0 bases, with 9 bases between them. This CDR3 contains 14 residues. Germline CDR1 is SGHKS and CDR2 is YYEKEE (reference sequence). In DNA, the CDR3 is TGTGCCAGCAGCTGGACGGACGCTAACTATGGCTACACCTTC. Translation gives CASSWTDANYGYTF. Variable domain in full (rest from reference TRBV5-5 and TRBJ1-2): DAGVTQSPTHLIKTRGQQVTLRCSPISGHKSVSWYQQVLGQGPQFIFQYYEKEERGRGNFPDRFSARQFPNYSSELNVNALLLGDSALYLCASSWTDANYGYTFGSGTRLTVV.

The rearrangement uses TRBV6-5 and TRBJ2-7; 9 bases are shared with TRBD2. The CDR3 runs 15 residues. V lost 0 bases, J lost 2 bases, and 2 bases stayed unmatched. The germline V gene has CDR1 MNHEY and CDR2 SVGAGI. CDR3 region: CASSYSSGGPYEQYF. The CDR3 region has the DNA TGTGCCAGCAGTTACTCTAGCGGGGGCCCCTACGAGCAGTACTTC.

This clone was found a few times. This chain links TRBV4-2 with TRBJ1-1, with no clear D. Trimming pared 0 bases from V and 5 bases from J, leaving 13 bases between. The length of the CDR3 is 15 residues. CDR1 LGHNA and CDR2 YNFKEQ come from the germline V gene. CDR3 sequence: CASSQDPSRGTEAFF. The CDR3 DNA reads TGTGCCAGCAGCCAAGATCCCTCTCGCGGGACTGAAGCTTTCTTT.

The CDR3 region is CASSPTGGGLGNTEAFF. The DNA of the CDR3 is TGTGCCAGCTCACCAACAGGGGGTGGACTGGGGAACACTGAAGCTTTCTTT. V usage is TRBV18 and J usage is TRBJ1-1; TRBD1 matches 8 bases. The V and J ends lost 2 bases and 1 base, in that order; junction bases with no gene match: 9. Germline V lookup: CDR1 KGHSH, CDR2 LQKENI. The length of the CDR3 is 17 residues.

This clone was detected only a few times. This sequence joins TRBV5-1 and TRBJ2-2; 13 bases align to TRBD2. This CDR3 has 15 amino acids. Germline CDR1 is SGHRS and CDR2 is YFSETQ. Unmatched junction bases numbered 2, after V lost 3 bases and J lost 6 bases. CDR3 amino acids: CASSWTSGGSGELFF. Written as DNA, the CDR3 is TGCGCCAGCAGCTGGACTAGCGGGGGTTCCGGGGAGCTGTTTTTT. The full variable domain, with the rest looked up from reference TRBV5-1 and TRBJ2-2, is KAGVTQTPRYLIKTRGQQVTLSCSPISGHRSVSWYQQTPGQGLQFLFEYFSETQRNKGNFPGRFSGRQFSNSRSEMNVSTLELGDSALYLCASSWTSGGSGELFFGEGSRLTVL.

V usage is TRBV5-1 and J usage is TRBJ2-3, with 10 nucleotides matching TRBD1. With 4 bases clipped from V and 1 base from J, the junction kept 6 bases outside the gene matches. Per germline, CDR1 SGHRS and CDR2 YFSETQ. The CDR3 length is 16 residues. The CDR3: CASSMTGTGGTDTQYF. The CDR3 bases are TGCGCCAGCAGCATGACCGGGACAGGGGGCACAGATACGCAGTATTTT.

The chain combines TRBV5-1 with TRBJ1-1; 8 bases agree with TRBD1. This CDR3 has 15 residues. Germline loops: CDR1 SGHRS, CDR2 YFSETQ. The V gene end was trimmed by 0 bases and the J gene end by 0 bases; junction bases not matched to a gene: 1. The DNA of the CDR3 is TGCGCCAGCAGCTTGGAACAGGGGGTGAACACTGAAGCTTTCTTT. Translated: CASSLEQGVNTEAFF.

This sequence joins TRBV7-2 and TRBJ1-5; D is undetermined. The germline V and J ends were trimmed by 5 bases and 6 bases, with 11 bases remaining between them. The V gene's germline CDR1 is SGHTA and CDR2 FQGNSA. The CDR3 has 13 amino acids. The CDR3 DNA reads TGTGCCAGCAGCGCCGAAACCCTTCAGCCCCAGCATTTT. This gives the protein CASSAETLQPQHF.

This clone was picked up a small number of times. This chain uses TRBV30 with TRBJ1-4; TRBD1 matches at 10 bases. CDR1 is GTSNPN, CDR2 SVGIG, per germline (reference sequence). There are 14 residues in the CDR3. V shed 4 bases, J shed 4 bases, and the junction held 3 bases outside the gene matches. The CDR3 reads CAWTWTGGNEKLFF. As DNA, the CDR3 is TGTGCCTGGACCTGGACAGGGGGTAATGAAAAACTGTTTTTT.

The V gene is TRBV10-3, the J gene TRBJ2-5, with TRBD1 matching over 7 bases. Trimming removed 8 bases from V and 4 bases from J; junction bases left unmatched: 10. Germline V CDR1 and CDR2: ENHRY, SYGVKD. The CDR3 consists of 14 residues. The CDR3 protein is CAIGDSTKRETQYF. The CDR3 region has the DNA TGTGCCATCGGGGACAGCACAAAGAGAGAGACCCAGTACTTC.

The chain links TRBV6-1 to TRBJ1-1, with D unresolved. Germline CDR1 reads MNHNS; CDR2 reads SASEGT. Trimming removed 8 bases from V and 0 bases from J, with 16 bases in between. CDR3 length: 15 amino acids. Written as DNA, the CDR3 is TGTGCCAGCCGCGGGCCGAAGGGATTGAACACTGAAGCTTTCTTT. Protein product: CASRGPKGLNTEAFF.